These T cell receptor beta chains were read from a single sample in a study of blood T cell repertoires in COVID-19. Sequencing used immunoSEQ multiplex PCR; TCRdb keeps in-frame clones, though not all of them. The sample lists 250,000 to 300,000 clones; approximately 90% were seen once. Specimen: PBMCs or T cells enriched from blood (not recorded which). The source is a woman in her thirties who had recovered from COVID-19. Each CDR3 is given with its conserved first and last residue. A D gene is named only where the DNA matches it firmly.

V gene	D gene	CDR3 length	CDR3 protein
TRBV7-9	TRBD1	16	CASSSRNRDSKREAFF
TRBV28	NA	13	CASEDRINQPQHF
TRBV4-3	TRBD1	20	CASSQELLRGGQGSSYEQYF
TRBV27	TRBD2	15	CASSLSSGSGDTQYF
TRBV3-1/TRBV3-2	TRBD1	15	CASSPDRGPTGELFF
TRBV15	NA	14	CATSRGDIPYEQYF
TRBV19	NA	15	CASRQTIYPTDTQYF
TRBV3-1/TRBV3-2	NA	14	CASSPTKSGNTIYF
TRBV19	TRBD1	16	CASALTGWGNTGELFF
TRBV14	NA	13	CASSHTGTDTQYF
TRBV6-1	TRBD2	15	CASSSSGSSRETQYF
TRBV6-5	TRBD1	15	CASSYWDSKAYEQYF
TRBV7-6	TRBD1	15	CASSFSQGMQETQYF
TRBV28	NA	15	CASSFRRGPGQPQHF
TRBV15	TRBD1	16	CATSTGATGVTDTQYF
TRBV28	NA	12	CASSLQGYEQYF
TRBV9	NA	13	CASSSGSPYEQYF
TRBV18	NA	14	CASSPPSSYNEQFF
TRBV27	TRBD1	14	CASSLTGSNQPQHF
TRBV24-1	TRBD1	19	CATSDLFNRGLGSNQPQHF
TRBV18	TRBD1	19	CASSPEGQADSWSNQPQHF
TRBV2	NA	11	CASMSVRELFF
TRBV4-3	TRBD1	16	CASSQQRQGARAEAFF
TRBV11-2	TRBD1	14	CASSLGQGPYGYTF
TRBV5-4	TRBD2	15	CASSLGSGSYNEQFF
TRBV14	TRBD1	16	CASSQSQGAPGNTIYF
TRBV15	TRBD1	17	CATSRVGGWDHSYEQYF
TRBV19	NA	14	CASSIQAMNTEAFF
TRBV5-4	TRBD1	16	CASSLPGTGGSYEQYF
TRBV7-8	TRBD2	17	CASSSPLAGSSYNEQFF
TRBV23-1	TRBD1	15	CASRAPGTGPYKLFF
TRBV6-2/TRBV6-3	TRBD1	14	CASSKRGLFAEAFF
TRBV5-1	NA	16	CASSLAGLASTDTQYF
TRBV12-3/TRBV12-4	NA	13	CASSLRENTEAFF
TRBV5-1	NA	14	CASSSGLEPYEQYF
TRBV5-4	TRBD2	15	CASSIAGANTGELFF
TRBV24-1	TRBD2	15	CATSEAGVPYNEQFF
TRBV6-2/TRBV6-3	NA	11	CASSFSYEQYF